The present TCR beta chain was sequenced within a study of CD8+ T cells in alopecia areata. The wider study: Scoring treated patients' severity relied on the percentage of scalp area affected. The study, taken as a whole, reports: Clonality exceeded that of normal scalp in lesional scalp, most notably in alopecia totalis/universalis. Among the top 100, expanded CD8+ clones, as well as scalp clonality, were significantly decreased by tofacitinib.

Of note for this clone: Antigen specificity is unknown. At one end, the junction sequence differs from germline, possibly due to a read error.

This CDR3 comprises 15 residues. From germline, CDR1 is SSHAT and CDR2 FNYEAQ (reference sequence). The treatment: oral pan-JAK inhibitor, 5-10 mg twice daily. Investigators isolated RNA and reverse transcribed it into cDNA to act as the sequencing template. Sequencing used immunoSEQ multiplex PCR; TCRdb keeps in-frame clones, though not all of them. The data hold approximately 140,000 clones, with 82% observed a single time. This sequence originates from a human donor with alopecia areata. The sample in question was CD8+ T cells sorted from blood, obtained at week 4, from a patient treated with tofacitinib. The chain joins TRBV7-7 to TRBJ2-1, with no clear D. CDR3 in amino acids: CASSLEADGTNEQFF. DNA of the CDR3: TGTGCTAGCAGCTTAGAGGCGGACGGCACCAATGAGCAGTTCTTC. Using reference TRBV7-7 and TRBJ2-1 for the parts outside the CDR3, the full variable domain is GAGVSQSPRYKVTKRGQDVTLRCDPISSHATLYWYQQALGQGPEFLTYFNYEAQPDKSGLPSDRFSAERPEGSISTLTIQRTEQRDSAMYRCASSLEADGTNEQFFGPGTRLTVL.